This TCR beta chain was retrieved from a study of blood T cell repertoires in COVID-19. About the research overall: From T cells, B-cell-depleted T cells, or PBMCs came the material, which was cDNA or gDNA.

Assay: immunoSEQ multiplex PCR; the TCRdb copy retains only in-frame clones and omits some. The data hold 240,000 or so clones, with around 86% observed a single time. The CDR3 has 17 residues. Germline V gene lookup returns CDR1 SGHRS and CDR2 YFSETQ. The J segment lost 2 bases and the V segment lost 0 bases, leaving 6 bases of the junction unmatched. The source material was peripheral blood. This clonotype originated in a woman in her sixties with active or convalescent COVID-19. The J gene is TRBJ2-1, the V gene TRBV5-1, with TRBD1 identical over 9 bases. In DNA, the CDR3 is TGCGCCAGCAGCTTGGCTCCCGGGACAGGGACCTACAATGAGCAGTTCTTC. It encodes CASSLAPGTGTYNEQFF.